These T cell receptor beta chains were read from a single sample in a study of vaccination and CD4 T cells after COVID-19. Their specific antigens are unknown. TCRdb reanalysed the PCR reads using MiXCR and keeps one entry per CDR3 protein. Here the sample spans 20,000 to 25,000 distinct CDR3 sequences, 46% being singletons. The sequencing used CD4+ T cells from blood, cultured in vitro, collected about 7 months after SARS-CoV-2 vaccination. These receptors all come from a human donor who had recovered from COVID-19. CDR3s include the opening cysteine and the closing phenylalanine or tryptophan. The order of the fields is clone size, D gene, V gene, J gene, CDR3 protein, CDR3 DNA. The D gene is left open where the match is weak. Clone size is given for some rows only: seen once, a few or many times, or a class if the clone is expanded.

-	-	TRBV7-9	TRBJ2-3	CASRKGTSTDTQYF	TGTGCCAGCAGGAAGGGGACCAGCACAGATACGCAGTATTTT
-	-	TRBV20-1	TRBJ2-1	CSAREGVVAGYNEQFF	TGCAGTGCTAGGGAGGGGGTGGTGGCGGGATACAATGAGCAGTTCTTC
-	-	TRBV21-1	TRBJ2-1	CASSKGGHNNEQFF	TGTGCCAGCAGCAAAGGAGGCCACAACAATGAGCAGTTCTTC
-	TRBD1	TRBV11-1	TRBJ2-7	CASSRGRQGVIYEQYF	TGTGCCAGCAGCCGCGGGCGACAGGGCGTGATCTACGAGCAGTACTTC
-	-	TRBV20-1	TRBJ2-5	CSASAERGARQETQYF	TGCAGTGCTAGTGCCGAAAGGGGAGCCCGCCAAGAGACCCAGTACTTC
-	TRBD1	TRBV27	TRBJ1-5	CASSSVQQGAYQPQHF	TGTGCCAGCAGTTCTGTCCAGCAGGGGGCCTATCAGCCCCAGCATTTT
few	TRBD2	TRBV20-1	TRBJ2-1	CSARVAGGRNEQFF	TGCAGTGCTAGAGTGGCGGGGGGGCGCAATGAGCAGTTCTTC
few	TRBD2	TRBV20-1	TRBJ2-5	CSAARGGQETQYF	TGCAGTGCCGCGCGGGGGGGCCAAGAGACCCAGTACTTC
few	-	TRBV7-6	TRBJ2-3	CASSPGQFTDTQYF	TGTGCTAGCAGCCCAGGACAGTTCACAGATACGCAGTATTTT
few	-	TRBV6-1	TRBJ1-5	CASRGHSNQPQHF	TGTGCCAGCAGGGGCCATAGCAATCAGCCCCAGCATTTT
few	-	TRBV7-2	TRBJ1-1	CASSLVATPNVVVTEAFF	TGTGCCAGCAGCTTAGTCGCGACACCGAACGTAGTAGTGACTGAAGCTTTCTTT
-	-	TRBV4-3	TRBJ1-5	CASSQWLRNRGGNQPQHF	TGCGCCAGCAGCCAATGGTTGAGGAATAGGGGAGGCAATCAGCCCCAGCATTTT
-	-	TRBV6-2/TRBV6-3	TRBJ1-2	CASAKTAFNYGYTF	TGTGCCAGCGCGAAGACAGCCTTTAACTATGGCTACACCTTC
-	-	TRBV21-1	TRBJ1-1	CASSIWTPSGVSTEAFF	TGTGCCAGCAGTATATGGACCCCCTCAGGGGTGAGCACTGAAGCTTTCTTT
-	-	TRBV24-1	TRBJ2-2	CATSDLGTGELFF	TGTGCCACCAGTGATTTGGGCACCGGGGAGCTGTTTTTT
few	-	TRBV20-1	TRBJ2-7	CSATRGIRSLEQYF	TGCAGTGCTACGCGAGGAATCCGGTCCCTCGAGCAGTACTTC
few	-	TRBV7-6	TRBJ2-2	CASSLAQGAGELFF	TGTGCCAGCAGCTTAGCACAGGGAGCCGGGGAGCTGTTTTTT
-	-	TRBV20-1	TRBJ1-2	CSAIEEGGWGYTF	TGCAGTGCGATAGAAGAGGGGGGTTGGGGCTACACCTTC
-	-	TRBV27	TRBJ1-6	CASSSLGESPLHF	TGTGCCAGCAGTTCCCTGGGGGAATCACCCCTCCACTTT
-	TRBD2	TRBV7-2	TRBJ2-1	CASSLRGRTGRAGGIYNEQFF	TGTGCCAGCAGCTTACGAGGCCGAACGGGCAGGGCGGGAGGGATCTACAATGAGCAGTTCTTC
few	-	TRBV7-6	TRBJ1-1	CASSRDPGVGTEAFF	TGTGCCAGCAGCCGTGACCCGGGGGTGGGCACTGAAGCTTTCTTT
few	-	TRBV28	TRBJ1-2	CASSLLEVGGSAGGYTF	TGTGCCAGCAGTTTATTAGAAGTGGGGGGTTCTGCGGGTGGCTACACCTTC
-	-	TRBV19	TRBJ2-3	CASSSLGDTQYF	TGTGCCAGTAGTAGTTTGGGAGATACGCAGTATTTT
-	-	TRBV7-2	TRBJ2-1	CASMTGVGNEQFF	TGTGCCAGTATGACCGGTGTGGGCAATGAGCAGTTCTTC
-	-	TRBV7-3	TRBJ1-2	CASSPQGQGSYGYTF	TGTGCCAGCAGCCCACAGGGACAAGGATCCTATGGCTACACCTTC
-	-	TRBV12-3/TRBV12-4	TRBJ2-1	CASSPKAAEQFF	TGTGCCAGCAGTCCTAAAGCGGCCGAGCAGTTCTTC
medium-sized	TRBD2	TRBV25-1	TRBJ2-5	CASSDTRLAVQETQYF	TGTGCCAGCAGTGATACCCGACTAGCGGTACAAGAGACCCAGTACTTC
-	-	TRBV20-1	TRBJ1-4	CSANYVDDEKLFF	TGCAGTGCTAATTACGTGGACGATGAAAAACTGTTTTTT
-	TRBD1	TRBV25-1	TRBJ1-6	CASSDRGQGENSPLHF	TGTGCCAGCAGTGATAGGGGACAGGGGGAAAATTCACCCCTCCACTTT
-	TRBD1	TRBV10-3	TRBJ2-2	CAARTGLNGELFF	TGTGCCGCGCGGACAGGGCTGAACGGGGAGCTGTTTTTT
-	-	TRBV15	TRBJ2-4	CATSRDTLGPRF	TGTGCCACCAGCAGAGATACCCTAGGACCTCGCTTC
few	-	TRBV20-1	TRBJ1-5	CSAHSGGSNQPQHF	TGCAGTGCTCACTCCGGGGGGAGCAATCAGCCCCAGCATTTT
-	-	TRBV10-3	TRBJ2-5	CAGRPGIIETQYF	TGTGCCGGCAGGCCCGGGATTATAGAGACCCAGTACTTC
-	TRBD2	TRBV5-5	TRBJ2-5	CASSLALAGGETQYF	TGTGCCAGCAGCTTAGCACTAGCGGGGGGGGAGACCCAGTACTTC
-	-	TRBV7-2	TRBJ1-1	CASSLTFKGPRGF	TGTGCCAGCAGCTTAACATTTAAGGGGCCGCGGGGATTT
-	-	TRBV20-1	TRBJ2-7	CSASGDHYEQYF	TGCAGTGCTAGCGGGGACCACTACGAGCAGTACTTC
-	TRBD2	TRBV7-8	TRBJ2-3	CASSPGLAGAGDTQYF	TGTGCCAGCAGCCCGGGACTAGCGGGGGCCGGGGATACGCAGTATTTT
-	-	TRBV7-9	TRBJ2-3	CASSQWTEDTQYF	TGTGCCAGCAGCCAGTGGACAGAGGATACGCAGTATTTT
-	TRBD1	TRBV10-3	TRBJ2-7	CAISEQGQRYEQYF	TGTGCCATCAGTGAGCAGGGACAGAGGTACGAGCAGTACTTC
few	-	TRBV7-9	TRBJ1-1	CASSFWGGRRTEAFF	TGTGCCAGCAGCTTTTGGGGCGGGAGGAGGACTGAAGCTTTCTTT
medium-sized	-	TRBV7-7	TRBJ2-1	CASSPDRYNEQFF	TGTGCTAGCAGCCCGGACAGATACAATGAGCAGTTCTTC
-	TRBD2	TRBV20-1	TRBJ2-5	CSALGLAGNQETQYF	TGCAGTGCCCTCGGACTAGCGGGGAACCAAGAGACCCAGTACTTC
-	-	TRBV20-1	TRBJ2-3	CSASNWETSTDTQYF	TGCAGTGCTAGTAACTGGGAGACTAGCACAGATACGCAGTATTTT
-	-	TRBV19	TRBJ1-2	CASSRLRGYYGYTF	TGTGCCAGTAGCCGCCTCAGGGGCTACTATGGCTACACCTTC
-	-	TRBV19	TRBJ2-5	CASSIGPPETQYF	TGTGCCAGTAGTATTGGGCCCCCAGAGACCCAGTACTTC
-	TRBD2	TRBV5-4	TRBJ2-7	CASSLGALAGAPPVEQYF	TGTGCCAGCAGCTTGGGGGCCCTAGCGGGAGCCCCTCCGGTTGAGCAGTACTTC
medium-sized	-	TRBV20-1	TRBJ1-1	CSARDPRKQGTEAFF	TGCAGTGCTAGAGATCCCCGTAAACAGGGCACTGAAGCTTTCTTT
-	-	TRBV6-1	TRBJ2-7	CASTENSLSEQYF	TGTGCCAGCACTGAAAATTCGCTGTCCGAGCAGTACTTC